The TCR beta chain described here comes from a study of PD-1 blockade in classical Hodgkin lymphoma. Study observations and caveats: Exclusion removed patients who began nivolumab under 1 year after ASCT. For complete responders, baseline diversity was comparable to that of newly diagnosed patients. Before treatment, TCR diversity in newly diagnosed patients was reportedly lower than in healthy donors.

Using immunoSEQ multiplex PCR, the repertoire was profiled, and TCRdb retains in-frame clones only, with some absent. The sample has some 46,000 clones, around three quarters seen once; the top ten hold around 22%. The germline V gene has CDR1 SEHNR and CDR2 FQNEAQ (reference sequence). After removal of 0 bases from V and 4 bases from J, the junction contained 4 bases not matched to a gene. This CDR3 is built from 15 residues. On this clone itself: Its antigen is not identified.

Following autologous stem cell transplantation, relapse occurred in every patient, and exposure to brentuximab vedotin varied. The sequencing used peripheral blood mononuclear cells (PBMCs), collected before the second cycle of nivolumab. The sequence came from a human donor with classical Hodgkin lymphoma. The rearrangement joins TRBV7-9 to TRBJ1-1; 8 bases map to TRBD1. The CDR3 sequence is CASSLATGVGTEAFF. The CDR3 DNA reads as TGTGCCAGCAGCTTAGCGACAGGGGTTGGCACTGAAGCTTTCTTT.